The rows below give T cell receptor beta chains drawn from one sample of a study of CD4 T cells in relation to SARS-CoV-2 and coronaviruses. Profiled with immunoSEQ multiplex PCR; TCRdb holds only in-frame clones, not every one. The repertoire holds 25,000 or so clones, with 76% as singletons. These receptors' targets are unknown. Material: CD4+ T cells from PBMCs, cultured in vitro. These receptors were obtained from a human donor in good health. Each CDR3 is given with its conserved first and last residue.

len	v_gene	j_gene	CDR3aa
16	TRBV3-1/TRBV3-2	TRBJ1-4	CASSQGGQGANEKLFF
12	TRBV27	TRBJ1-5	CASSFRNQPQHF
14	TRBV6-5	TRBJ2-5	CASRKTSPRETQYF
15	TRBV10-3	TRBJ2-5	CAISDGTSGQETQYF
13	TRBV5-8	TRBJ2-7	CASSLVGRYEQYF
14	TRBV29-1	TRBJ1-1	CSVEDIAGKTEAFF
14	TRBV7-9	TRBJ2-7	CASSSGTGLYEQYF
14	TRBV20-1	TRBJ2-7	CSASPGLAGEEQYF
16	TRBV23-1	TRBJ2-1	CASSQSFDDSYNEQFF
15	TRBV27	TRBJ1-6	CASSVRQGWDSPLHF
13	TRBV2	TRBJ2-5	CASLLAGGRTQYF
14	TRBV19	TRBJ2-3	CASSGIFFTDTQYF